These 9 T cell receptor beta chains came from one sample sequenced in a study of post-analysis software for immune sequencing data. General study points: About 5 TRBV segments, including TRBV5-6, TRBV5-1 and TRBV20-1, were more frequent in patients than controls.

Libraries were made from TCR beta cDNA, and they carried unique molecular identifiers. Using its own MiXCR run on the PCR reads, TCRdb lists one record per CDR3 protein. This table has just over 250,000 distinct CDR3 sequences, approximately 34% appearing once. No antigen has been assigned to these receptors. Specimen: blood. The receptors come from a girl aged 5 to 17 with multiple sclerosis.

This clonotype has ten or more counts. The chain carries TRBV5-1 and TRBJ1-5; no clear D gene. Germline V gives CDR1 SGHRS, CDR2 YFSETQ. The CDR3 loop spans 15 amino acids. V shed 3 bases and J shed 5 bases, with 15 bases lying between them. The CDR3 loop is CASSSTAEGYQPQHF. In DNA, the CDR3 is TGCGCCAGCAGCTCGACGGCCGAAGGCTATCAGCCCCAGCATTTT.

The genes are TRBV27 and TRBJ1-1; the match to TRBD1 covers 7 bases. Germline CDR1 and CDR2: MNHEY and SMNVEV (reference sequence). Unmatched junction bases numbered 9, after V lost 8 bases and J lost 0 bases. CDR3 length: 15 amino acids. The CDR3, as DNA: TGTGCCAGCCGCCTCCTGGGGACAGTGAACACTGAAGCTTTCTTT. Translated: CASRLLGTVNTEAFF.

The chain combines TRBV5-1 with TRBJ1-4, with D perhaps TRBD1 (5 bases). V lost 2 bases, J lost 6 bases, and 14 bases lay in between. The CDR3 extends over 15 amino acids. Germline values: CDR1 SGHRS, CDR2 YFSETQ. Here the CDR3 DNA reads TGCGCCAGCAGCTTAATCGGTACAGGAGATGAAAAACTGTTTTTT. Protein product: CASSLIGTGDEKLFF.

This clonotype has ten or more counts. CDR3 amino acids: CSATTGGFGNQPQHF. Here the CDR3 DNA reads TGCAGTGCGACGACAGGGGGCTTTGGCAATCAGCCCCAGCATTTT. This sequence joins TRBV20-1 and TRBJ1-5; 10 bases line up with TRBD1. This CDR3 region has 15 residues. Germline CDR1 is DFQATT and CDR2 is SNEGSKA (reference sequence). V shed 6 bases, J shed 2 bases, and the junction held 7 bases outside the gene matches.

The gene calls are TRBV28 and TRBJ1-4; D is ambiguous. Germline V gene lookup returns CDR1 MDHEN and CDR2 SYDVKM. The CDR3 has 16 amino acids. V was cut by 2 bases and J by 0 bases, with 10 bases left in between. CDR3: CASSLGDGTTNEKLFF. The DNA of the CDR3 is TGTGCCAGCAGTTTAGGCGACGGTACAACTAATGAAAAACTGTTTTTT.

This clonotype was observed many times. This sequence joins TRBV5-1 and TRBJ2-1; possibly TRBD1 or TRBD2 for D (5 bases each). Between the trimmed V and J ends, which lost 4 bases and 6 bases, there was a span of 17 bases. The V gene's germline CDR1 is SGHRS and CDR2 YFSETQ. This CDR3 spans 15 amino acids. CDR3 sequence: CASSGASEGPNEQFF. The CDR3 DNA reads as TGCGCCAGCAGCGGGGCCTCTGAGGGGCCCAATGAGCAGTTCTTC.

Note on this clonotype: This may arise from a read error, as a much more abundant clone is one base away. The rearrangement links TRBV12-3 or TRBV12-4 to TRBJ2-6; D gene uncertain. The CDR3 length is 15 residues. The CDR3 is CASRVVRSEANVLTF. In nucleotides, the CDR3 is TGTGCCAGCAGGGTGGTACGCTCTGAGGCCAACGTCCTGACTTTC.

V gene TRBV28 combines with J gene TRBJ1-4; D is unresolved. Germline values: CDR1 MDHEN, CDR2 SYDVKM. The CDR3 is made up of 15 amino acids. The V gene lost 6 bases and the J gene lost 0 bases, with 11 bases spanning the gap. The CDR3 DNA reads as TGTGCCAGCAGGTCCCCAATCTCAACTAATGAAAAACTGTTTTTT. Protein sequence: CASRSPISTNEKLFF.

V is TRBV20-1 and J is TRBJ2-1; 9 bases align to TRBD2. This CDR3 is built from 12 residues. Per germline, CDR1 DFQATT and CDR2 SNEGSKA (reference sequence). After removal of 5 bases from V and 6 bases from J, the junction contained 2 bases not matched to a gene. The CDR3 reads CSARAGGNEQFF. The CDR3, as DNA: TGCAGTGCTCGAGCGGGAGGCAATGAGCAGTTCTTC.